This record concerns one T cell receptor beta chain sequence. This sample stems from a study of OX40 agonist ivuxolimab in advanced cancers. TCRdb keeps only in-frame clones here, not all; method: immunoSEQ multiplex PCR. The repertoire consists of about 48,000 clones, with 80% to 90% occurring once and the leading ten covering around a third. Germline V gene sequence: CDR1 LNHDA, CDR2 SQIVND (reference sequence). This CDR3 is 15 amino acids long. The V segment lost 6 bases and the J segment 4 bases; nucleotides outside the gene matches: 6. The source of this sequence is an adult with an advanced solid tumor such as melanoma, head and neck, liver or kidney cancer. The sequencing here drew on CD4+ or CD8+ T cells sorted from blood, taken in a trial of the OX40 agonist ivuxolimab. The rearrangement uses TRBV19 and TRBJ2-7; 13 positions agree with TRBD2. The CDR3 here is CASSPVLAGGYEQYF. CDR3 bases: TGTGCCAGTAGCCCAGTACTAGCGGGAGGGTACGAGCAGTACTTC.